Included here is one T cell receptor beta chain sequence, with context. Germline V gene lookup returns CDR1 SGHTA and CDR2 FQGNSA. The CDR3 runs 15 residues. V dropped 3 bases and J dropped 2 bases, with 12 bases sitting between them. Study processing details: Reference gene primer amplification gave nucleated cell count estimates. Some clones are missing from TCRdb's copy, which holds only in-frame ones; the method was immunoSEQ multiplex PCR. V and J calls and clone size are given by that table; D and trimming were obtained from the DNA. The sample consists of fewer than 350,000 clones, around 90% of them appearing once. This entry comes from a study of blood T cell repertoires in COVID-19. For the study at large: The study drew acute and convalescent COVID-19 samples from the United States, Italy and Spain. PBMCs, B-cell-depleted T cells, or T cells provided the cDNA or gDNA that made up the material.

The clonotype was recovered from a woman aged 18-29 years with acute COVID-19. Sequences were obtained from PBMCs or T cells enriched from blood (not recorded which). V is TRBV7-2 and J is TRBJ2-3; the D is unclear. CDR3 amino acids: CASSLRLGFTDTQYF. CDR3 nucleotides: TGTGCCAGCAGCTTGAGACTCGGTTTCACAGATACGCAGTATTTT. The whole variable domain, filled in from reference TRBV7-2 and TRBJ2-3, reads GAGVSQSPSNKVTEKGKDVELRCDPISGHTALYWYRQSLGQGLEFLIYFQGNSAPDKSGLPSDRFSAERTGGSVSTLTIQRTQQEDSAVYLCASSLRLGFTDTQYFGPGTRLTVL.